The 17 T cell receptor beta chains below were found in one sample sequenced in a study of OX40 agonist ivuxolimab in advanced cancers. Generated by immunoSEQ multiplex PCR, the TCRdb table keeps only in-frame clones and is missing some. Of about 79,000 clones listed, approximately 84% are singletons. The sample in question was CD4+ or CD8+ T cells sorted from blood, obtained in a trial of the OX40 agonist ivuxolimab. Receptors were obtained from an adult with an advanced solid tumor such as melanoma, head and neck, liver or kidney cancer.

CDR3 in amino acids: CASSEARSGNTIYF. In DNA, the CDR3 is TGTGCCAGCAGTGAAGCGCGCTCTGGAAACACCATATATTTT. The rearrangement joins TRBV2 to TRBJ1-3, with no clear D. The V gene lost 0 bases and the J gene lost 0 bases, with 3 bases spanning the gap. CDR1 is SNHLY and CDR2 is FYNNEI in the germline V gene. The CDR3 loop spans 14 amino acids. Combining the CDR3 with reference TRBV2 and TRBJ1-3 gives the whole variable domain EPEVTQTPSHQVTQMGQEVILRCVPISNHLYFYWYRQILGQKVEFLVSFYNNEISEKSEIFDDQFSVERPDGSNFTLKIRSTKLEDSAMYFCASSEARSGNTIYFGEGSWLTVV.

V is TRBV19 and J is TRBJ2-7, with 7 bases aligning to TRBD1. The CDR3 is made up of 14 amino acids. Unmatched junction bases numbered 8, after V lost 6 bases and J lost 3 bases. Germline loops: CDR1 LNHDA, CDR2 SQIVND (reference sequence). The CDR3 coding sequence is TGTGCCAGTAGCGTGGGACAGTCGTACTACGAGCAGTACTTC. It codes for CASSVGQSYYEQYF.

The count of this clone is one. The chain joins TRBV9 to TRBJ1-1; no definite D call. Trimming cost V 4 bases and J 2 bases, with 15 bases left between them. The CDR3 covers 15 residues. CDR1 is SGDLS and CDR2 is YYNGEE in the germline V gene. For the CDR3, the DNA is TGTGCCAGCAGCCCAATGGGAGGACGTAACACTGAAGCTTTCTTT. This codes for CASSPMGGRNTEAFF.

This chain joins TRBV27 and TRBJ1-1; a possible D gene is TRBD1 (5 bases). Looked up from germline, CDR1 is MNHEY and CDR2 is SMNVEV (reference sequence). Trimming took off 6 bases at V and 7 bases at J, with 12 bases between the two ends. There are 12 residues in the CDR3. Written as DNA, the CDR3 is TGTGCCAGCAGCCGTGGAGGGGTTGAAGCTTTCTTT. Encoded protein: CASSRGGVEAFF.

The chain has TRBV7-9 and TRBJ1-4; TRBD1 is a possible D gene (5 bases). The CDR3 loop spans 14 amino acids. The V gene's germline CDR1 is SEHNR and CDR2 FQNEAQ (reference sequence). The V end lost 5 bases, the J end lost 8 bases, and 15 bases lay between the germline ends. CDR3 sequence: CASSPNGGSEKLFF. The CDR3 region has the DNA TGTGCCAGCAGCCCGAATGGGGGGTCCGAAAAACTGTTTTTT.

In DNA form, the CDR3 reads TGTGCCAGTAGTGATCCGGGACAAGTCCCCTACGAGCAGTACTTC. The encoded protein is CASSDPGQVPYEQYF. This chain connects TRBV19 to TRBJ2-7; tentatively, D is TRBD1 (6 bases). The CDR3 runs to 15 residues. V lost 5 bases and J 2 bases, leaving 16 bases between the germline ends. Germline loops: CDR1 LNHDA, CDR2 SQIVND (reference sequence).

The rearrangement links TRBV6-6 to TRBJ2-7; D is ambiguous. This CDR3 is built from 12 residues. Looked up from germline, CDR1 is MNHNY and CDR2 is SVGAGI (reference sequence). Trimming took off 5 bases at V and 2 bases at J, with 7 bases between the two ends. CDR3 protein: CASSTSTYEQYF. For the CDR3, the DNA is TGTGCCAGCAGTACGTCTACCTACGAGCAGTACTTC.

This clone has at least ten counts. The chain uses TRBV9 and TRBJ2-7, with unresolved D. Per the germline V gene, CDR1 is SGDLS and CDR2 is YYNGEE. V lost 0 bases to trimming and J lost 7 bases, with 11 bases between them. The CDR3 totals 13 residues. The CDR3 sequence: CASSVEWLGEQYF. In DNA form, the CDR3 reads TGTGCCAGCAGCGTAGAGTGGTTGGGAGAGCAGTACTTC. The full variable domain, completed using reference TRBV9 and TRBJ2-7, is DSGVTQTPKHLITATGQRVTLRCSPRSGDLSVYWYQQSLDQGLQFLIQYYNGEERAKGNILERFSAQQFPDLHSELNLSSLELGDSALYFCASSVEWLGEQYFGPGTRLTVT.

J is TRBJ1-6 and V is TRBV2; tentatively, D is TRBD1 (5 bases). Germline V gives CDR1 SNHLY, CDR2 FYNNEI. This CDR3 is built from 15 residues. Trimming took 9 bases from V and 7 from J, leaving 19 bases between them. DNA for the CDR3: TGTGCCAGTACTCTCCAGGGCAGAGGGAATTCACCCCTCCACTTT. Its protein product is CASTLQGRGNSPLHF.

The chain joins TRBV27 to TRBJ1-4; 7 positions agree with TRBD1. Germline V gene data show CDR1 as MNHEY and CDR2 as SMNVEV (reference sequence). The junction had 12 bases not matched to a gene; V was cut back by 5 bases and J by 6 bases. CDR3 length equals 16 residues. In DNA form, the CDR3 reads TGTGCCAGCAGTAAGACAGGGACCGGGCTGGATGAAAAACTGTTTTTT. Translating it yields CASSKTGTGLDEKLFF.

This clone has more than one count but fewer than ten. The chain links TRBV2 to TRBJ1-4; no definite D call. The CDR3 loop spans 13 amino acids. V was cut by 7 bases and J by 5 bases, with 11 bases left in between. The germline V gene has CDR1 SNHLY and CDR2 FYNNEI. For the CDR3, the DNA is TGTGCCAGCAAGCGAAGGGAAAATGAAAAACTGTTTTTT. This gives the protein CASKRRENEKLFF.

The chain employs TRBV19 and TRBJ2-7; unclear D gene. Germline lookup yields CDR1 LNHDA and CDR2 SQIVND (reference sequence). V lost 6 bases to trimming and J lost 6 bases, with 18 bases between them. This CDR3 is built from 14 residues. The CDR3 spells CASRPNMANGEQYF. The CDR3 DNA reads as TGTGCCAGTAGACCGAATATGGCGAATGGCGAGCAGTACTTC.

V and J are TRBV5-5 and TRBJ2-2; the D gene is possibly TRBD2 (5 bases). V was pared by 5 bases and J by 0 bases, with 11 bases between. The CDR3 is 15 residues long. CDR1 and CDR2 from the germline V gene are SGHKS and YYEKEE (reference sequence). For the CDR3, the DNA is TGTGCCAGCAGTCCCGGGATTCCGAACACCGGGGAGCTGTTTTTT. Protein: CASSPGIPNTGELFF.

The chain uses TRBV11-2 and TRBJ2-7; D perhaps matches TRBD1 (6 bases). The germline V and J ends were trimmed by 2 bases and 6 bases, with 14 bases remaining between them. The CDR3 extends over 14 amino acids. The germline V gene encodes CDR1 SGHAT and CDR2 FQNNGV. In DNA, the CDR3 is TGTGCCAGCAGCTTAAGCAGGGGTTCTAGCGAGCAGTACTTC. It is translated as CASSLSRGSSEQYF. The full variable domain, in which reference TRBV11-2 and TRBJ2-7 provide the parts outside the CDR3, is EAGVAQSPRYKIIEKRQSVAFWCNPISGHATLYWYQQILGQGPKLLIQFQNNGVVDDSQLPKDRFSAERLKGVDSTLKIQPAKLEDSAVYLCASSLSRGSSEQYFGPGTRLTVT.

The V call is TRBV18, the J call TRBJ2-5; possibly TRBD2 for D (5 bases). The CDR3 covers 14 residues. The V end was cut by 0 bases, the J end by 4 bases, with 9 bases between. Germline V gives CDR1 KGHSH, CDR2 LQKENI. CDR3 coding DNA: TGTGCCAGCTCACCACCAGGGAGACGAGAGACCCAGTACTTC. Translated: CASSPPGRRETQYF.

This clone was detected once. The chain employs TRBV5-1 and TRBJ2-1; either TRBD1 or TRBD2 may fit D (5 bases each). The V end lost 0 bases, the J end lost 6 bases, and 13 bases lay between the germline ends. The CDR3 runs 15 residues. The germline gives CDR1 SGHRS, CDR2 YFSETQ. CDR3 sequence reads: CASSLVGAGGNEQFF. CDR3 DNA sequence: TGCGCCAGCAGCTTGGTCGGGGCTGGGGGCAATGAGCAGTTCTTC.

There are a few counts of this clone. This CDR3 is CASSVEELVNEQFF. CDR3 DNA sequence: TGTGCCAGCAGCGTAGAAGAGCTAGTCAATGAGCAGTTCTTC. The chain has TRBV9 and TRBJ2-1; D unresolved. The CDR3 spans 14 residues. Germline lookup yields CDR1 SGDLS and CDR2 YYNGEE. V shed 0 bases and J shed 6 bases, with 10 bases lying between them.